The sequence of this T cell receptor (beta chain) was determined in a study of liver allograft versus peripheral blood T cells. For the study at large: Comparative analysis was performed on T cell receptor repertoires from transplanted livers and from recipients' peripheral blood.

By share of the sample, this clonotype is medium-sized (0.01 to 0.1%). The length of the CDR3 is 15 residues. V lost 6 bases, J lost 0 bases, and 18 bases lay in between. The V gene's germline CDR1 is DFQATT and CDR2 SNEGSKA (reference sequence). TCRdb re-derived calls from the reads in MiXCR, one entry per CDR3 protein. The sample has more than 3,000 distinct CDR3 sequences, over 20% seen once; the top ten hold 4.5%. This chain joins TRBV20-1 and TRBJ2-7; D is uncertain. The TCR was taken from a human patient who had a liver transplant. Some T cells could come from the graft donor. CDR3 bases: TGCAGTGCCCTTCGGCTAGTTGCGAGCTCCTACGAGCAGTACTTC. Protein product: CSALRLVASSYEQYF.